This TCR beta chain was sequenced during a study of vaccination and CD4 T cells after COVID-19. Study-wide context: The makeup of the convalescents was six males and four females, two of them Hispanic.

At the Johns Hopkins FTIC core, DNA taken from cultured CD4+ T cells was sequenced by way of the Oncomine TCR Beta short-read assay. TCRdb redid the calling of the PCR reads with MiXCR, one entry per CDR3 protein. There are about 11,000 distinct CDR3 sequences in the sample; roughly 55% occur only once, and more than 8% lies in the top ten. Remarks on this clonotype: Its antigen is not known.

Study-level results: In convalescent patients, 304 of 307 vaccine-specific clones were mono-reactive for SARS-CoV-2 spike.

Treatment given: roughly 11-day PBMC culture with coronavirus spike peptide pools or control peptides (ViraFEST assay). The positive PCR dates, which preceded the US Alpha, Beta and Delta variants, fell between March and December 2020. Fresh IL-2 medium was used to replace half of the medium on days 3 and 7. The sequencing input was CD4+ T cells from blood, cultured in vitro. The sequence derives from a human donor who had recovered from COVID-19.

The CDR3: CASRAGVTDTQYF. Here the CDR3 DNA reads TGTGCCAGTAGGGCAGGGGTCACAGATACGCAGTATTTT. The chain has TRBV19 and TRBJ2-3; the D gene is possibly TRBD1 (6 bases). The CDR3 extends over 13 amino acids. In germline, CDR1 is LNHDA, CDR2 SQIVND (reference sequence). V lost 6 bases to trimming and J lost 2 bases, with 9 bases between them.